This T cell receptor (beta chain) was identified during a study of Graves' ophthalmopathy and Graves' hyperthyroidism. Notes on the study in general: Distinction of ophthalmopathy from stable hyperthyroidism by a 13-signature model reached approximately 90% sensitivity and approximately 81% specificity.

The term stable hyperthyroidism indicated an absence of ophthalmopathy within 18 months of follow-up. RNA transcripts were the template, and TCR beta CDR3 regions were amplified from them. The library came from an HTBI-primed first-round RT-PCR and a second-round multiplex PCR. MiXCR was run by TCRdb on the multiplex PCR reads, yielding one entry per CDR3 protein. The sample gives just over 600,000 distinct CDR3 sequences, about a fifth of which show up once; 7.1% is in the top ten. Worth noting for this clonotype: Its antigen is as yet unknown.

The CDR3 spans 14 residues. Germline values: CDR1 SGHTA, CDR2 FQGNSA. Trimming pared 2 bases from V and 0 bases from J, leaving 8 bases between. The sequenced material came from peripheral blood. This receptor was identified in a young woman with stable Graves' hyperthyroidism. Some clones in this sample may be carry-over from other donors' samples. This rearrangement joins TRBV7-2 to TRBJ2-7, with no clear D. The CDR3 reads CASSLILSSYEQYF. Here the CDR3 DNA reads TGTGCCAGCAGCTTAATCCTGAGCTCCTACGAGCAGTACTTC. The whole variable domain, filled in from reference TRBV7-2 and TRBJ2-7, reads GAGVSQSPSNKVTEKGKDVELRCDPISGHTALYWYRQSLGQGLEFLIYFQGNSAPDKSGLPSDRFSAERTGGSVSTLTIQRTQQEDSAVYLCASSLILSSYEQYFGPGTRLTVT.